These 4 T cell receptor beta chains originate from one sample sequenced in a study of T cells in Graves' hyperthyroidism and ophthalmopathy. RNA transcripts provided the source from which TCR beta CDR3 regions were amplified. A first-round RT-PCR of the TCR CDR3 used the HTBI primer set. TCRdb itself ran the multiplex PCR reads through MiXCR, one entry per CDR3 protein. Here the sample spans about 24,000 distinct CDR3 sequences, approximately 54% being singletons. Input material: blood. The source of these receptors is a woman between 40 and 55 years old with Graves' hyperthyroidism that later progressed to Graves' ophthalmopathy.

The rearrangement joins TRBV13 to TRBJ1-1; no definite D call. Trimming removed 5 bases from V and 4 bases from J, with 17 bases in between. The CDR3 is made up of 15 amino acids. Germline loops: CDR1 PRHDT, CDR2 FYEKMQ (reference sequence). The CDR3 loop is CASSTTRGKGTEAFF. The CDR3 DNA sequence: TGTGCCAGCAGCACTACTCGGGGTAAGGGCACTGAAGCTTTCTTT.

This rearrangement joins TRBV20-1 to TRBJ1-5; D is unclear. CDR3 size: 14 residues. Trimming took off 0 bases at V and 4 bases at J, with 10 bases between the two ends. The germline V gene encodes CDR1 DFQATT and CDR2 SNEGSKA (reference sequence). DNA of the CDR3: TGCAGTGCTAGAGATCGACAAAGAAATCAGCCCCAGCATTTT. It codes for CSARDRQRNQPQHF.

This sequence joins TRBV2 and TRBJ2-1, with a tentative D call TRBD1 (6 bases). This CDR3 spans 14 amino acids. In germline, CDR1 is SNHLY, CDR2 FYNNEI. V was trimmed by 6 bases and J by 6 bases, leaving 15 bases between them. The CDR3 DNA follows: TGTGCCAGCAGCCTCAATACGGACAGCAATGAGCAGTTCTTC. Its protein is CASSLNTDSNEQFF.

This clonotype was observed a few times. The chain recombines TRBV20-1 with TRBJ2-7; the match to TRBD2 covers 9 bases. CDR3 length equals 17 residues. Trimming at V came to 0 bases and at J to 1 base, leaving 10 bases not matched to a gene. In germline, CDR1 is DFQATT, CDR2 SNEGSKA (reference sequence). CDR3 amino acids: CSARDLGSGRLSYEQYF. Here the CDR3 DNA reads TGCAGTGCTAGAGATCTGGGTAGCGGGAGACTGTCCTACGAGCAGTACTTC.